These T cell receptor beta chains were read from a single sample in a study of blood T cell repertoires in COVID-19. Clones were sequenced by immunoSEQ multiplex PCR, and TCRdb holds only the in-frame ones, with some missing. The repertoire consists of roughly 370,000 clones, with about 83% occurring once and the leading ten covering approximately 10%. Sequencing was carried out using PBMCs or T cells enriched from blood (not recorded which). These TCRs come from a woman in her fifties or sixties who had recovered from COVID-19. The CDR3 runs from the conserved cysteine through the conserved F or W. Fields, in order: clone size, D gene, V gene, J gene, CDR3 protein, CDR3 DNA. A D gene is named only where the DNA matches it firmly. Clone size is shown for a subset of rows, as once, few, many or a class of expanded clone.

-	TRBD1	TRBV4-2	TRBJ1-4	CASSQVTGKDEKLFF	TGTGCCAGCAGCCAAGTGACAGGGAAAGATGAAAAACTGTTTTTT
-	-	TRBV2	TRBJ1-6	CASRGTNNSPLHF	TGTGCCAGCAGGGGGACTAATAATTCACCCCTCCACTTT
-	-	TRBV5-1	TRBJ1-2	CASSATGINGYTF	TGCGCCAGCAGCGCGACAGGTATCAATGGCTACACCTTC
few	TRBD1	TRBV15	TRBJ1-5	CATSRGGQGGGQPQHF	TGTGCCACCAGCAGAGGGGGACAGGGAGGCGGACAGCCCCAGCATTTT
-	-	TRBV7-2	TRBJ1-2	CASRPAGGHHGYTF	TGTGCCAGCAGACCGGCGGGGGGGCACCATGGCTACACCTTC
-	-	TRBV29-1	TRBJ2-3	CSVPHGGGTDTQYF	TGCAGCGTACCCCACGGCGGAGGCACAGATACGCAGTATTTT
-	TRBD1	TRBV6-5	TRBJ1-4	CASSIGGFSEKLFF	TGTGCCAGCAGTATAGGGGGCTTCAGTGAAAAACTGTTTTTT
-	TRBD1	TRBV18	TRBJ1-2	CASSPRGTGDGYTF	TGTGCCAGCTCACCAAGGGGGACAGGGGATGGCTACACCTTC
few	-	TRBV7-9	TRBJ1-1	CASSPSGRAAKAFF	TGTGCCAGCAGCCCGTCCGGGAGGGCGGCGAAGGCTTTCTTT
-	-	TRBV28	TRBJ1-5	CASSPPPSNQPQHF	TGTGCCAGCAGTCCCCCCCCAAGCAATCAGCCCCAGCATTTT
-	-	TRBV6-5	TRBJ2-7	CASSYPTQGGHEQYF	TGTGCCAGCAGTTACCCAACTCAGGGAGGCCACGAGCAGTACTTC
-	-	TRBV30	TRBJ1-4	CAWSVGRSEKLFF	TGTGCCTGGAGTGTTGGGAGATCCGAAAAACTGTTTTTT
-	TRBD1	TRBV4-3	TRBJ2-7	CASSQDQTGGVMSYEQYF	TGCGCCAGCAGCCAAGATCAGACAGGGGGGGTTATGTCCTACGAGCAGTACTTC
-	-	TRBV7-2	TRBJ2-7	CASSWGRSSYEQYF	TGTGCCAGCAGTTGGGGGCGGAGCTCCTACGAGCAGTACTTC
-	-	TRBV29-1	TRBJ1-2	CSVYAVQNSGDGYTF	TGCAGCGTCTACGCCGTACAGAATTCAGGTGATGGCTACACCTTC
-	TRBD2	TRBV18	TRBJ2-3	CASSPVRGADTQYF	TGTGCCAGCTCACCGGTGCGGGGGGCAGATACGCAGTATTTT
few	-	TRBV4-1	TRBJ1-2	CASSQYVRSGGYTF	TGCGCCAGCAGCCAATATGTTAGGTCCGGGGGCTACACCTTC
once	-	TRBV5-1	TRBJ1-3	CASSPTQGTQGNTIYF	TGCGCCAGCAGCCCTACCCAGGGAACACAGGGAAACACCATATATTTT
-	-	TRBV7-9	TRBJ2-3	CASSLTGGLSDTQYF	TGTGCCAGCAGCTTAACGGGGGGCCTGTCAGATACGCAGTATTTT
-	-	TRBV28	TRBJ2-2	CASTLGTSNTGELFF	TGTGCCAGCACGTTAGGGACATCGAACACCGGGGAGCTGTTTTTT
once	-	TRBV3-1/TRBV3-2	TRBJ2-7	CASSHIYVPGHLYEQYF	TGTGCCAGCAGCCATATATACGTACCGGGACACCTCTACGAGCAGTACTTC
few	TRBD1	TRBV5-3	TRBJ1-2	CAKKETGQSYGYTF	TGTGCCAAAAAAGAAACGGGACAGTCCTATGGCTACACCTTC
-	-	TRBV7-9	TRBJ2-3	CASRSGTQYF	TGTGCCAGCCGATCAGGTACGCAGTATTTT
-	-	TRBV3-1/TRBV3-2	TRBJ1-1	CASSPGEDTEAFF	TGTGCCAGCAGTCCCGGGGAGGACACTGAAGCTTTCTTT
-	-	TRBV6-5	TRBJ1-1	CASSYSGGTEAFF	TGTGCCAGCAGTTACTCGGGGGGCACTGAAGCTTTCTTT
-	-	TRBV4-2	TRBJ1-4	CASSNLGGTNEKLFF	TGTGCCAGCAGCAACCTAGGGGGAACTAATGAAAAACTGTTTTTT
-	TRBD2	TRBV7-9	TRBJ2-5	CASSQGLAGGNQETQYF	TGTGCCAGCAGCCAGGGACTAGCGGGGGGGAACCAAGAGACCCAGTACTTC
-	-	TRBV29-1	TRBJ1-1	CSVGQKLNTEAFF	TGCAGCGTAGGACAGAAGTTGAACACTGAAGCTTTCTTT
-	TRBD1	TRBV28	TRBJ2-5	CASSSLDRGVQYF	TGTGCCAGCAGTTCACTCGACAGGGGGGTCCAGTACTTC
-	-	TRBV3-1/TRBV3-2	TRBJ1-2	CASSRGDYGYTF	TGTGCCAGCAGCCGGGGGGACTATGGCTACACCTTC
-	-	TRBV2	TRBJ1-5	CASSEGGQLNQPQHF	TGTGCCAGCAGTGAAGGCGGACAGCTGAATCAGCCCCAGCATTTT
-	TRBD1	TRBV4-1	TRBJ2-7	CASSRITGGVGDEQYF	TGCGCCAGCAGCCGGATAACAGGGGGCGTTGGCGACGAGCAGTACTTC
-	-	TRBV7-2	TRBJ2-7	CASSLGDIRYEQYF	TGTGCCAGCAGCTTAGGGGACATCCGCTACGAGCAGTACTTC
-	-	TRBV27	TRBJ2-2	CATATVWETNTGELFF	TGTGCCACCGCTACCGTATGGGAGACGAACACCGGGGAGCTGTTTTTT
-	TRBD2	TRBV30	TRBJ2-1	CAWRGLAGNNEQFF	TGTGCCTGGAGGGGACTAGCGGGGAACAATGAGCAGTTCTTC
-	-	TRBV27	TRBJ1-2	CASSLGSTVANYGYTF	TGTGCCAGCAGTTTAGGCTCGACAGTAGCTAACTATGGCTACACCTTC
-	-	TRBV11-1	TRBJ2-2	CATRKRSGTGELFF	TGTGCCACCCGTAAGCGGTCGGGCACCGGGGAGCTGTTTTTT
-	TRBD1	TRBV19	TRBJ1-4	CASSILGDRGKLFF	TGTGCCAGTAGTATTCTAGGGGACAGAGGGAAACTGTTTTTT
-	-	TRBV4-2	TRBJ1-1	CASSQDFGGINTEAFF	TGTGCCAGCAGCCAAGATTTCGGGGGGATTAACACTGAAGCTTTCTTT
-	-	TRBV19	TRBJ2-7	CASSLQGKQYF	TGTGCCAGTAGCTTACAGGGTAAGCAGTACTTC
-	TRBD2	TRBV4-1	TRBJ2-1	CASSQEGLAGYNEQLF	TGCGCCAGCAGCCAAGAGGGACTAGCGGGGTACAATGAGCAGCTCTTC
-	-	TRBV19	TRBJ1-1	CASGDLVGTEAFF	TGTGCCTCTGGAGATCTTGTTGGCACTGAAGCTTTCTTT
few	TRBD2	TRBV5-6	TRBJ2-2	CASSSRPSGGPNTGELFF	TGTGCCAGCAGCTCGCGCCCTAGCGGGGGACCGAACACCGGGGAGCTGTTTTTT
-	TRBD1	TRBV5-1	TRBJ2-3	CASSPGQFTDTQYF	TGCGCCAGCAGCCCGGGACAGTTCACAGATACGCAGTATTTT
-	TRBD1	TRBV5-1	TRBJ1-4	CASSDRAATNEKLFF	TGCGCCAGCAGCGACAGGGCTGCAACTAATGAAAAACTGTTTTTT
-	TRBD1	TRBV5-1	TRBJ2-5	CASSGDRGLSGTQYF	TGCGCCAGCAGCGGGGACAGGGGGCTATCGGGAACCCAGTACTTC
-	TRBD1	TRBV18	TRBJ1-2	CASSPPEDRGNYGYTF	TGTGCCAGCTCACCCCCCGAGGACAGGGGGAACTATGGCTACACCTTC
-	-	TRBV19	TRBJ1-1	CASTTNHGEAEAFF	TGTGCCAGTACCACTAACCATGGGGAGGCTGAAGCTTTCTTT
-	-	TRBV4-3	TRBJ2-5	CASSQDFITSQETQYF	TGCGCCAGCAGCCAAGATTTTATAACTTCCCAAGAGACCCAGTACTTC
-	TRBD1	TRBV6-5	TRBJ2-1	CASRHQGTGDEQFF	TGTGCCAGCAGACACCAGGGGACAGGGGATGAGCAGTTCTTC
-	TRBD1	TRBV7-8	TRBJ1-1	CASSPRTGEAFF	TGTGCCAGCAGCCCGCGGACAGGGGAAGCTTTCTTT
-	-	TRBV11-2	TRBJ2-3	CASSFPAGDTQYF	TGTGCCAGCAGCTTCCCGGCGGGAGATACGCAGTATTTT